The rows below give T cell receptor beta chains drawn from one sample of a study of T-cell reconstitution after alpha-beta-depleted transplantation in children. One entry per CDR3 protein, called by TCRdb with MiXCR from the PCR reads. The table lists about 610,000 distinct CDR3 sequences, 10% to 13% of them singletons. The sequenced sample was PBMCs from the stem cell graft donor, obtained from the stem cell graft. The receptors were sampled from a human donor who donated a stem cell graft to a child with acute myeloid leukemia. The CDR3 runs from the conserved cysteine through the conserved F or W. The D gene is left open where the match is weak. Not every row has a clone size; where given, it reads once, few, many or a size class.

abundance	v_gene	j_gene	d_gene	CDR3aa	CDR3nt
-	TRBV7-2	TRBJ2-7	-	CASSGDPKGEQYF	TGTGCCAGCAGCGGGGACCCTAAAGGCGAGCAGTACTTC
many	TRBV20-1	TRBJ2-7	-	CSAATGDRPYEQYF	TGCAGTGCTGCTACCGGGGATAGACCCTACGAGCAGTACTTC
many	TRBV12-3/TRBV12-4	TRBJ2-7	TRBD2	CASSSIAGGPGEQYF	TGTGCCAGCAGTTCTATAGCGGGAGGGCCGGGTGAGCAGTACTTC
many	TRBV7-6	TRBJ1-1	-	CASSPGGVEAFF	TGTGCCAGCAGTCCCGGAGGGGTTGAAGCTTTCTTT
-	TRBV20-1	TRBJ1-4	-	CSATPVTNEKLFF	TGCAGTGCGACCCCAGTAACTAATGAAAAACTGTTTTTT
many	TRBV7-2	TRBJ2-7	TRBD1	CASSLRGTGGYEQYF	TGTGCCAGCAGCTTAAGAGGGACAGGGGGCTACGAGCAGTACTTC
-	TRBV6-1	TRBJ1-6	TRBD1	CASRASGQYNSPLHF	TGTGCCAGCAGAGCCTCGGGACAGTATAATTCACCCCTCCACTTT
-	TRBV11-2	TRBJ2-7	-	CASSFLTRGLGGEQYF	TGTGCCAGCAGCTTCCTCACGAGGGGACTGGGGGGAGAGCAGTACTTC
few	TRBV29-1	TRBJ1-2	-	CSVEQGGGYTF	TGCAGCGTTGAACAGGGAGGTGGCTACACCTTC
many	TRBV10-3	TRBJ2-7	-	CAISGSQTPYEQYF	TGTGCCATCAGCGGATCGCAGACACCCTACGAGCAGTACTTC
many	TRBV27	TRBJ1-5	-	CASNHRAYSNQPQHF	TGTGCCAGCAACCACAGGGCCTATAGCAATCAGCCCCAGCATTTT
few	TRBV12-3/TRBV12-4	TRBJ2-7	TRBD2	CASTRAGNEQYF	TGTGCCAGCACTAGAGCGGGGAACGAGCAGTACTTC
many	TRBV25-1	TRBJ2-3	-	CASRKETDTQYF	TGTGCCAGCAGAAAGGAAACAGATACGCAGTATTTT
once	TRBV3-1	TRBJ2-6	TRBD1	CALCLASRGRGGANVLTF	TGTGCCCTCTGTTTAGCTAGCAGGGGGCGAGGTGGGGCCAACGTCCTGACTTTC
-	TRBV12-3/TRBV12-4	TRBJ2-2	-	CASSPKGGGGTGELFF	TGTGCCAGCAGTCCGAAGGGGGGCGGGGGCACCGGGGAGCTGTTTTTT
few	TRBV12-3/TRBV12-4	TRBJ2-3	TRBD2	CASSFELAGSSTDTQYF	TGTGCCAGCAGTTTCGAGCTAGCGGGCTCTAGCACAGATACGCAGTATTTT
-	TRBV7-9	TRBJ1-6	TRBD1	CASSSTGQGGRSPLHF	TGTGCCAGCAGCTCAACGGGACAGGGGGGGAGATCACCCCTCCACTTT
few	TRBV27	TRBJ2-1	TRBD1	CASSLGTGVPYNEQFF	TGTGCCAGCAGTTTAGGGACAGGGGTGCCCTACAATGAGCAGTTCTTC
few	TRBV29-1	TRBJ2-1	TRBD2	CSVVGFRGGLYNEQFF	TGCAGCGTTGTAGGCTTTCGGGGGGGCTTGTACAATGAGCAGTTCTTC
few	TRBV20-1	TRBJ1-6	-	CSARESWRFGNSPLHF	TGCAGTGCTAGAGAGAGTTGGCGGTTTGGTAATTCACCCCTCCACTTT
-	TRBV11-2	TRBJ2-7	-	CASSLLGPGLRTEYEQYF	TGTGCCAGCAGCCTCCTAGGGCCGGGACTCCGAACGGAATACGAGCAGTACTTC
-	TRBV29-1	TRBJ2-1	TRBD2	CSQGTSAYNEQFF	TGCAGTCAAGGGACTAGCGCCTACAATGAGCAGTTCTTC
few	TRBV5-1	TRBJ2-6	-	CASSLFGLSGANVLTF	TGCGCCAGCAGCTTGTTCGGGTTATCTGGGGCCAACGTCCTGACTTTC
few	TRBV29-1	TRBJ2-7	-	CSVQGGKGDYEQYF	TGCAGCGTCCAGGGGGGGAAGGGGGACTACGAGCAGTACTTC
-	TRBV28	TRBJ2-7	TRBD2	CASELAGDLHEQYF	TGTGCCAGCGAACTAGCGGGAGATCTCCACGAGCAGTACTTC
-	TRBV14	TRBJ2-7	-	CASSPANYEQYF	TGTGCCAGCAGCCCGGCTAACTACGAGCAGTACTTC
-	TRBV7-9	TRBJ1-1	-	CASSIRTEEAFF	TGTGCCAGCAGCATTCGGACAGAAGAAGCTTTCTTT